This T cell receptor beta chain appears in the sequencing data of a study of siplizumab effects on memory and regulatory T cells. CDR1 and CDR2 from the germline V gene are SNHLY and FYNNEI. CDR3 size: 17 residues. The V gene end was trimmed by 3 bases and the J gene end by 6 bases; junction bases not matched to a gene: 12. TCRdb's copy holds only in-frame clones and misses some; the assay was immunoSEQ multiplex PCR. This repertoire shows about 100,000 clones, 91% found once; its top ten account for roughly 2.6%. Comments on this clone: What it recognizes is unknown.

Notes on the study in general: Naive T cells seemed more diverse than memory cells and seemed major alloresponse contributors.

The chain uses TRBV2 and TRBJ2-3; 10 bases map to TRBD2. Sequenced: CD4+ T cells sorted from blood. This TCR came from a human donor in good health. Some clones in this sample may be carry-over from other donors' samples. The CDR3 sequence is CASSDGGLAGGMDTQYF. The CDR3, as DNA: TGTGCCAGCAGTGATGGTGGTTTAGCGGGAGGTATGGATACGCAGTATTTT.